These 26 T cell receptor beta chains were all obtained from the same sample, sequenced in a study of graft-versus-host responses after intestinal transplantation. Repertoires were generated with immunoSEQ multiplex PCR, while TCRdb's copy carries only in-frame clones and drops some. The data show about 85,000 clones, with approximately 80% seen just once and 0.8% to 0.9% held by the top ten. No antigen has been assigned to these receptors. The specimen was unstimulated CD4+ T cells sorted from spleen or lymph node cells, collected before intestinal transplant. The receptors were gathered from a human donor who received an intestinal transplant.

J is TRBJ2-5 and V is TRBV28; D may be TRBD1 (6 bases). V gave up 6 bases and J gave up 11 bases, with 16 bases separating them. This CDR3 spans 12 amino acids. Germline CDR1 MDHEN, CDR2 SYDVKM. DNA for the CDR3: TGTGCCAGCAGCCGAGGGGGTGTAGAGCAGTACTTC. Residues: CASSRGGVEQYF.

CDR3 nucleotides: TGTGCCAGCAGTGTGGCGGATGAGCAGTTCTTC. Translation gives CASSVADEQFF. The J gene is TRBJ2-1, the V gene TRBV28; D gene ambiguous. Germline CDR1 and CDR2: MDHEN and SYDVKM. V shed 5 bases and J shed 8 bases, with 7 bases lying between them. This CDR3 has 11 residues.

This clone was picked up one time. The V gene is TRBV19, the J gene TRBJ2-7, with TRBD1 as a possible D gene (5 bases). CDR1 and CDR2 (germline): LNHDA, SQIVND (reference sequence). CDR3 length equals 15 residues. V was cut by 1 base and J by 0 bases, with 10 bases left in between. In DNA form, the CDR3 reads TGTGCCAGTAGTATAGGGCCAGGGCTCTCCTACGAGCAGTACTTC. The encoded protein is CASSIGPGLSYEQYF.

The V call is TRBV4-2, the J call TRBJ1-5; no reliable D call. This CDR3 spans 14 amino acids. The ends were cut back, 1 base at V and 8 bases at J, with 12 bases in the middle. Germline CDR1 reads LGHNA; CDR2 reads YNFKEQ. The CDR3 loop is CASSQVLKEEPQHF. CDR3 nucleotide sequence: TGTGCCAGCAGCCAAGTGTTAAAGGAGGAGCCCCAGCATTTT.

The rearrangement links TRBV19 to TRBJ1-5, with 8 bases matching TRBD1. CDR3 size: 19 residues. V shed 5 bases, J shed 0 bases, and the junction held 15 bases outside the gene matches. Germline V lookup: CDR1 LNHDA, CDR2 SQIVND (reference sequence). This chain's CDR3 is CASSLQQGQGGFSNQPQHF. DNA for the CDR3: TGTGCCAGTAGTCTCCAGCAAGGACAGGGAGGATTTAGCAATCAGCCCCAGCATTTT.

The chain has TRBV29-1 and TRBJ1-5; no clear D gene. The CDR3 totals 13 residues. Germline-derived CDR1 and CDR2 are SQVTM and ANQGSEA. V lost 6 bases and J lost 3, with 12 bases in between. The CDR3 reads CSVSAGTNQPQHF. In DNA form, the CDR3 reads TGCAGCGTATCGGCAGGTACCAATCAGCCCCAGCATTTT.

CDR3 in DNA: TGTGCCAGTAGTAGCGGGAGGTCCCATGAGCAGTTCTTC. Its protein is CASSSGRSHEQFF. The chain joins TRBV28 to TRBJ2-1, with 10 bases that match TRBD2. CDR3 length: 13 residues. V lost 9 bases to trimming and J lost 8 bases; unmatched junction nucleotides: 7. Per germline, CDR1 MDHEN and CDR2 SYDVKM.

This sequence joins TRBV7-6 and TRBJ1-1; tentative D call: TRBD1 (5 bases). This CDR3 is built from 14 residues. The V gene lost 5 bases and the J gene lost 5 bases, with 15 bases spanning the gap. Germline V gene sequence: CDR1 SGHVS, CDR2 FNYEAQ. The CDR3 DNA sequence: TGTGCCAGCAGCCTAATAGCCGGGGGGACTGAAGCTTTCTTT. Its translation: CASSLIAGGTEAFF.

This clone was counted once. The chain is built from TRBV7-6 and TRBJ1-1; possibly TRBD1 for D (6 bases). The CDR3 covers 13 residues. Trimming stripped 6 bases from V and 1 base from J, with 9 bases between. Germline V gives CDR1 SGHVS, CDR2 FNYEAQ. CDR3 sequence reads: CASRLQGNTEAFF. CDR3 DNA sequence: TGTGCCAGCAGACTACAGGGGAACACTGAAGCTTTCTTT.

The chain carries TRBV28 and TRBJ1-1; 10 bases fit TRBD1. CDR3 size: 16 residues. Germline assignment: CDR1 MDHEN and CDR2 SYDVKM. The ends lost 6 bases at V and 2 bases at J; junction bases unmatched: 9. Written as DNA, the CDR3 is TGTGCCAGCAGGCCCCAGGGACAGGGGCTTAACACTGAAGCTTTCTTT. Its translation: CASRPQGQGLNTEAFF. Combining the CDR3 with reference TRBV28 and TRBJ1-1 gives the whole variable domain DVKVTQSSRYLVKRTGEKVFLECVQDMDHENMFWYRQDPGLGLRLIYFSYDVKMKEKGDIPEGYSVSREKKERFSLILESASTNQTSMYLCASRPQGQGLNTEAFFGQGTRLTVV.

The DNA of the CDR3 is TGTGCCAGCAGCTTGGATGGGGGGGCCCGGTCCTACGAGCAGTACTTC. Its protein is CASSLDGGARSYEQYF. The chain is built from TRBV5-4 and TRBJ2-7, with TRBD2 as a possible D gene (7 bases). V lost 0 bases to trimming and J lost 1 base, with 14 bases between them. The germline CDR1 and CDR2 sequences are SGHNT and YYREEE (reference sequence). The CDR3 is 16 residues long.

The CDR3 DNA follows: TGTGCCAGCTCACCACAGGGACAGGGTTCGGACTACGAGCAGTACTTC. It specifies CASSPQGQGSDYEQYF. The rearrangement uses TRBV18 and TRBJ2-7, with 9 positions matching TRBD1. Per the germline V gene, CDR1 is KGHSH and CDR2 is LQKENI. V was pared by 1 base and J by 3 bases, with 7 bases of the junction left unmatched. This CDR3 has 16 amino acids.

The chain recombines TRBV5-1 with TRBJ2-7; TRBD1 might be the D (6 bases). This CDR3 has 15 residues. Germline assignment: CDR1 SGHRS and CDR2 YFSETQ. The germline V and J ends were trimmed by 6 bases and 0 bases, with 16 bases remaining between them. The CDR3 loop reads CASTLSGHLSYEQYF. The CDR3 nucleotides are TGCGCCAGCACGCTCTCGGGACACCTCTCCTACGAGCAGTACTTC.

The chain combines TRBV19 with TRBJ2-7; D perhaps matches TRBD1 (6 bases). Germline V CDR1 and CDR2: LNHDA, SQIVND (reference sequence). CDR3 length: 14 amino acids. Between the trimmed V and J ends, which lost 4 bases and 0 bases, there was a span of 10 bases. CDR3 coding DNA: TGTGCCAGTAGTAAACAGGGTTTCTCCTACGAGCAGTACTTC. It yields the protein CASSKQGFSYEQYF.

V and J are TRBV5-8 and TRBJ2-7, with D possibly TRBD1 on 6 matching bases. The germline CDR1 and CDR2 sequences are SGHTS and YDEGEE. Trimming removed 6 bases from V and 3 bases from J, with 19 bases in between. This CDR3 has 15 amino acids. This CDR3 reads CASNLQGLTIYEQYF. CDR3 coding DNA: TGTGCCAGCAATCTACAGGGTCTTACTATCTACGAGCAGTACTTC.

This clone was seen just once. The chain links TRBV5-4 to TRBJ2-7; D may be TRBD1 (6 bases). CDR1 is SGHNT and CDR2 is YYREEE in the germline V gene (reference sequence). V was pared by 0 bases and J by 6 bases, with 16 bases between. The CDR3 is 15 amino acids. The CDR3 spells CASSLAVGDTLEQYF. DNA of the CDR3: TGTGCCAGCAGCTTGGCCGTGGGGGACACCCTCGAGCAGTACTTC. Supplemented by reference TRBV5-4 and TRBJ2-7, the full variable domain reads ETGVTQSPTHLIKTRGQQVTLRCSSQSGHNTVSWYQQALGQGPQFIFQYYREEENGRGNFPPRFSGLQFPNYSSELNVNALELDDSALYLCASSLAVGDTLEQYFGPGTRLTVT.

J is TRBJ1-1 and V is TRBV5-1; D might be TRBD1 (6 bases). CDR1 is SGHRS, CDR2 YFSETQ, per germline. V lost 0 bases and J 3 bases, leaving 12 bases between the germline ends. The CDR3 consists of 15 residues. The CDR3 DNA sequence: TGCGCCAGCAGCTTGGAGGGGGGGGGATACACTGAAGCTTTCTTT. Amino acids: CASSLEGGGYTEAFF.

This clone was observed a few times. The chain employs TRBV4-1 and TRBJ2-7; 7 bases fit TRBD1. The ends lost 1 base at V and 2 bases at J; junction bases unmatched: 8. Germline assignment: CDR1 MGHRA and CDR2 YSYEKL. CDR3 length equals 16 residues. CDR3 residues: CASSQVPGTATYEQYF. CDR3 bases: TGCGCCAGCAGCCAAGTCCCCGGGACAGCCACCTACGAGCAGTACTTC.

This clone was counted a few times. J is TRBJ1-1 and V is TRBV29-1, with 7 bases identical to TRBD1. The germline CDR1 and CDR2 sequences are SQVTM and ANQGSEA. This CDR3 spans 14 amino acids. V lost 7 bases to trimming and J lost 0 bases; unmatched junction nucleotides: 8. Here the CDR3 reads CSAFHRGMNTEAFF. DNA of the CDR3: TGCAGCGCCTTCCACAGGGGAATGAACACTGAAGCTTTCTTT.

The chain recombines TRBV7-2 with TRBJ2-7; TRBD2 matches at 7 bases. Unmatched junction bases numbered 4, after V lost 5 bases and J lost 3 bases. CDR1 is SGHTA, CDR2 FQGNSA, per germline. This CDR3 is 13 amino acids long. CDR3 region: CASSLRTSYEQYF. The CDR3 coding sequence is TGTGCCAGCAGCCTCCGGACTAGCTACGAGCAGTACTTC.

Remarks on this clone: Likely a read error: the CDR3 ends without its conserved phenylalanine or tryptophan. It is unclear where the CDR3 begins or ends on the DNA, so no DNA is shown, and the CDR3 is as TCRdb lists it. The V call is TRBV13, the J call TRBJ1-1; the DNA was not used to check the table's D call, TRBD1. The CDR3 totals 13 residues, both ends included. Germline V gene lookup returns CDR1 PRHDT and CDR2 FYEKMQ (reference sequence). This CDR3 is CASSYPGQGVPFY.

The chain employs TRBV30 and TRBJ2-5; D possibly corresponds to TRBD2 (5 bases). This CDR3 is 13 amino acids long. V was shortened by 0 bases and J by 2 bases, with 7 bases between the two germline ends. Germline V gene data show CDR1 as GTSNPN and CDR2 as SVGIG (reference sequence). The CDR3 spells CAWSVWRQETQYF. In DNA form, the CDR3 reads TGTGCCTGGAGTGTATGGAGGCAAGAGACCCAGTACTTC. Supplemented by reference TRBV30 and TRBJ2-5, the full variable domain reads SQTIHQWPATLVQPVGSPLSLECTVEGTSNPNLYWYRQAAGRGLQLLFYSVGIGQISSEVPQNLSASRPQDRQFILSSKKLLLSDSGFYLCAWSVWRQETQYFGPGTRLLVL.

The rearrangement joins TRBV5-4 to TRBJ2-3; D is perhaps TRBD2 (5 bases). Germline V gene lookup returns CDR1 SGHNT and CDR2 YYREEE (reference sequence). The V end lost 1 base, the J end lost 2 bases, and 11 bases lay between the germline ends. This CDR3 is built from 15 residues. DNA for the CDR3: TGTGCCAGCAGCTTGCCACTAGGAGACACAGATACGCAGTATTTT. Its protein product is CASSLPLGDTDTQYF.

This clone was counted a single time. This CDR3 reads CASSLRVQETQYF. CDR3 coding DNA: TGTGCCAGCAGTTTGAGGGTCCAAGAGACCCAGTACTTC. The chain combines TRBV6-5 with TRBJ2-5, with D perhaps matching TRBD2 (5 bases). There are 13 residues in the CDR3. Germline CDR1 reads MNHEY; CDR2 reads SVGAGI. V was shortened by 4 bases and J by 1 base, with 7 bases between the two germline ends.

V is TRBV19 and J is TRBJ2-2, with 11 bases fitting TRBD2. The CDR3 has 15 amino acids. Germline CDR1 is LNHDA and CDR2 is SQIVND (reference sequence). The trim removed 4 bases at V and 6 bases at J, leaving 4 bases unmatched. CDR3 residues: CASSKLAGAAGELFF. CDR3 DNA: TGTGCCAGTAGTAAACTAGCGGGAGCGGCCGGGGAGCTGTTTTTT.

The chain has TRBV5-6 and TRBJ2-7; D is possibly TRBD1 (6 bases). The CDR3 sequence is 16 residues long. Trimming took off 4 bases at V and 1 base at J, with 18 bases between the two ends. The germline V gene has CDR1 SGHDT and CDR2 YYEEEE. This CDR3 reads CASSITGFVRSYEQYF. CDR3 nucleotide sequence: TGTGCCAGCAGCATAACAGGGTTTGTTCGGTCCTACGAGCAGTACTTC.